This note documents a single T cell receptor beta chain sequence. This entry belongs to a study of blood T cell repertoires in COVID-19. Clones were read by immunoSEQ multiplex PCR, and TCRdb kept only the in-frame ones, dropping some. The sample has about 430,000 clones; around nine tenths are singletons. CDR1 SGHTA and CDR2 FQGNSA come from the germline V gene. The V and J ends lost 3 bases and 4 bases, in that order; junction bases with no gene match: 4. CDR3 length: 14 amino acids. Enrolled through a virtual design, the participants were between roughly 18 and 100 years of age and came from 24 US areas.

J is TRBJ2-3 and V is TRBV7-2; 7 bases align to TRBD1. What was sequenced was PBMCs or T cells enriched from blood (not recorded which). The receptor comes from a woman in her late teens or twenties who had been exposed to COVID-19. CDR3 region: CASSLGQSPDTQYF. The CDR3, as DNA: TGTGCCAGCAGCTTGGGACAGTCCCCAGATACGCAGTATTTT.